The rows below give T cell receptor beta chains drawn from one sample of a study of response to subunit inactivated influenza vaccine. In TCRdb, the RT-PCR reads were re-called with MiXCR into one record per CDR3 protein. The sample lists 650,000 to 800,000 distinct CDR3 sequences, approximately 14% occurring once. The sequencing here drew on PBMCs from blood, taken around 14 days before vaccination. The receptor source for this set is a man aged 45-60 years who received an inactivated influenza vaccine. Each CDR3 is given with its conserved first and last residue. The D gene is left open where the match is weak. Clone size is not always given. Where it is, it says once, few, many or a class for expanded clones.

clone_size j_call cdr3_length d_call v_call cdr3_aa cdr3_nt
many TRBJ2-6 15 NA TRBV12-3/TRBV12-4 CASSLETGGANVLTF TGTGCCAGCAGTTTAGAGACAGGTGGGGCCAACGTCCTGACTTTC
few TRBJ2-2 14 NA TRBV4-2 CASSQEGVIGELFF TGTGCCAGCAGCCAAGAAGGTGTTATCGGGGAGCTGTTTTTT
few TRBJ2-3 14 TRBD1 TRBV25-1 CASSDWTGTDTQYF TGTGCCAGCAGTGACTGGACAGGGACAGATACGCAGTATTTT
few TRBJ2-2 16 TRBD2 TRBV4-1 CASSQEGGILSGELFF TGCGCCAGCAGCCAAGAGGGGGGGATACTCTCCGGGGAGCTGTTTTTT
NA TRBJ1-6 15 NA TRBV12-3/TRBV12-4 CASSLRGAGNSPLHF TGTGCCAGCAGTTTACGGGGGGCAGGGAATTCACCCCTCCACTTT
NA TRBJ2-5 13 NA TRBV4-1 CASSQVNQETQYF TGCGCCAGCAGCCAAGTAAACCAAGAGACCCAGTACTTC
once TRBJ2-5 14 TRBD2 TRBV4-2 CASGGTRRGETQYF TGTGCCAGCGGGGGGACTAGGAGAGGAGAGACCCAGTACTTC
few TRBJ2-3 15 TRBD2 TRBV3-1 CASSPGSGTTDTQYF TGTGCCAGCAGCCCAGGTAGCGGGACAACAGATACGCAGTATTTT
many TRBJ2-4 14 NA TRBV19 CASSISPSKNIQYF TGTGCCAGTAGTATCTCCCCCAGCAAAAACATTCAGTACTTC
many TRBJ1-1 16 NA TRBV12-3/TRBV12-4 CASSLNIGRQSAEAFF TGTGCCAGCAGTTTAAATATCGGACGGCAAAGCGCTGAAGCTTTCTTT
few TRBJ2-7 14 TRBD1 TRBV10-3 CAITPGTGGHEQYF TGTGCCATCACCCCCGGGACAGGGGGGCACGAGCAGTACTTC
NA TRBJ2-1 18 TRBD2 TRBV9 CASSVGLAGGFAYNEQFF TGTGCCAGCAGCGTAGGACTAGCGGGAGGTTTCGCCTACAATGAGCAGTTCTTC
NA TRBJ2-2 14 NA TRBV6-2/TRBV6-3 CASSAIGQDGELFF TGTGCCAGCAGTGCAATCGGCCAAGACGGGGAGCTGTTTTTT
NA TRBJ2-2 19 TRBD2 TRBV5-1 CASSGITSGRAGSTAELFF TGCGCCAGCAGCGGAATTACTAGCGGGAGGGCCGGGTCGACGGCGGAGCTGTTTTTT
NA TRBJ2-3 15 TRBD2 TRBV20-1 CSAWGLAGVTDTQYF TGCAGTGCTTGGGGACTAGCGGGAGTGACAGATACGCAGTATTTT